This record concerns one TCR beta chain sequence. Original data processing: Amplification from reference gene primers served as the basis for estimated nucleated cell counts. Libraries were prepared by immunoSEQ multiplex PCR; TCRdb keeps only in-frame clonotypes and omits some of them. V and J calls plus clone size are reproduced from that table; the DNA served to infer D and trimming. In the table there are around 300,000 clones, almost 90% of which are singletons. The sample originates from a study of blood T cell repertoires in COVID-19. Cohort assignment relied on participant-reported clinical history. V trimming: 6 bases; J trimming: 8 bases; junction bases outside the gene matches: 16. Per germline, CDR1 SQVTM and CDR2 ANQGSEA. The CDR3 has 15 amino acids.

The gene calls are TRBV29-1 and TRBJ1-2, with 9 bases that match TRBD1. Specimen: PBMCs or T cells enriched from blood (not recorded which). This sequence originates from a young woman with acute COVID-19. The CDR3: CSVSDRGTASGGYTF. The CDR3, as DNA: TGCAGCGTCTCGGACAGGGGTACCGCTTCGGGGGGCTACACCTTC.